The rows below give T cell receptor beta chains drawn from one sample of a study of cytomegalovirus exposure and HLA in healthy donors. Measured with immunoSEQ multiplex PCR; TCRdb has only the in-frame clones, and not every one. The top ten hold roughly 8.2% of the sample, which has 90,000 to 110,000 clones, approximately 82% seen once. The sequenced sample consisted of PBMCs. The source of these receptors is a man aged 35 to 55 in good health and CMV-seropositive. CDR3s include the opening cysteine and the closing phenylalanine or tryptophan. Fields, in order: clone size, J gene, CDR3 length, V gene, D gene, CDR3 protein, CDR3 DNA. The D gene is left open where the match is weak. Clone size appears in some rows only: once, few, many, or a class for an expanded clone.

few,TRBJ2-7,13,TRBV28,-,CASSLHTAYEQYF,TGTGCCAGCAGTTTGCACACCGCCTACGAGCAGTACTTC
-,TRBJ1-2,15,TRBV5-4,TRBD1,CASSQRQGGNYGYTF,TGTGCCAGCAGCCAGAGACAGGGTGGGAACTATGGCTACACCTTC
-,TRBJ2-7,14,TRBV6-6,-,CASSYSQGSYEQYF,TGTGCCAGCAGTTACTCGCAGGGGTCCTACGAGCAGTACTTC
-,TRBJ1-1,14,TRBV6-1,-,CASSVDRRNTEAFF,TGTGCCAGCAGTGTCGACAGGAGGAACACTGAAGCTTTCTTT
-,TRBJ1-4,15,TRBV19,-,CASSIATRTDEKLFF,TGTGCCAGTAGTATAGCCACCCGGACAGATGAAAAACTGTTTTTT
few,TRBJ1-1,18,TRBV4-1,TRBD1,CASSGRDRGGIMNTEAFF,TGCGCCAGCAGCGGACGGGACAGGGGGGGGATCATGAACACTGAAGCTTTCTTT
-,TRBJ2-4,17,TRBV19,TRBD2,CASSPLGGSMAKNSQYF,TGTGCCAGTAGTCCCTTAGGCGGGAGTATGGCCAAAAACAGTCAGTACTTC
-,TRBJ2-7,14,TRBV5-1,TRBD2,CASSVSGSSYEQYF,TGCGCCAGCAGCGTTAGCGGGAGCTCCTACGAGCAGTACTTC
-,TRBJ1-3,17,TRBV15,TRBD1,CATSSKTGGHSGNTIYF,TGTGCCACCAGCAGCAAGACAGGGGGCCACTCTGGAAACACCATATATTTT
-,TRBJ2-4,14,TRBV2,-,CASRERVTKNIQYF,TGTGCCAGCAGGGAGAGGGTAACCAAAAACATTCAGTACTTC